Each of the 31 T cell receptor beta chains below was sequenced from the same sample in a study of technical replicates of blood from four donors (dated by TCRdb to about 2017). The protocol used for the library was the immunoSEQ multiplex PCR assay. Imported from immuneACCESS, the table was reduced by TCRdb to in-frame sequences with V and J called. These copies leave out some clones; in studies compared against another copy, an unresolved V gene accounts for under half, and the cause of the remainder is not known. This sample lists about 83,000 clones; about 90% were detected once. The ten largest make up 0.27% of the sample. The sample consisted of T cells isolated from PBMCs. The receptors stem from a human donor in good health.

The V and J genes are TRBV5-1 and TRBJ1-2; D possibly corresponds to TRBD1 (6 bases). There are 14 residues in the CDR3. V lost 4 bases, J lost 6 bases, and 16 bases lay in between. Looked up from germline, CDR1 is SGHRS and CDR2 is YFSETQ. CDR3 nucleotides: TGCGCCAGCAGCGACGGGAGGGGGGGGGATGGCTACACCTTC. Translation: CASSDGRGGDGYTF.

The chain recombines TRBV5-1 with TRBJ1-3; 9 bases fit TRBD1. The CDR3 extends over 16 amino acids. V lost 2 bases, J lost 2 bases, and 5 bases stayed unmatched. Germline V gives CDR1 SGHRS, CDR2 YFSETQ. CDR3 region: CASSLSTGGTGNTIYF. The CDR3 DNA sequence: TGCGCCAGCAGCTTATCAACAGGGGGCACTGGAAACACCATATATTTT.

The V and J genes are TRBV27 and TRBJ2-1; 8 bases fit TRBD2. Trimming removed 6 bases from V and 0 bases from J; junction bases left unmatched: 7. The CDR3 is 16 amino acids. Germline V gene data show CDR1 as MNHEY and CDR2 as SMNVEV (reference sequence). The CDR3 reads CASSRGGMSSYNEQFF. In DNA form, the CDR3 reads TGTGCCAGCAGCCGCGGGGGGATGAGCTCCTACAATGAGCAGTTCTTC.

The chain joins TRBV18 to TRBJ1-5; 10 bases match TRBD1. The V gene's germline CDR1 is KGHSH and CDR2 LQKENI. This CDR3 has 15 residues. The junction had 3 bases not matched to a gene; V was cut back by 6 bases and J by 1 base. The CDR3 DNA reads TGTGCCAGCTCCTGGGACAGGGGCAGCAATCAGCCCCAGCATTTT. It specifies CASSWDRGSNQPQHF.

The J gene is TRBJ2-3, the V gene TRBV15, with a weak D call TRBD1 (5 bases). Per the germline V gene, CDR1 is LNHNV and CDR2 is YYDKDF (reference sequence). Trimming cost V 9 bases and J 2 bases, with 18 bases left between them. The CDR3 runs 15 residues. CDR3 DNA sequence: TGTGCCACAGGACAATCTACTTCCTTCACAGATACGCAGTATTTT. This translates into CATGQSTSFTDTQYF. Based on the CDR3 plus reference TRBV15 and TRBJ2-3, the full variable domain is DAMVIQNPRYQVTQFGKPVTLSCSQTLNHNVMYWYQQKSSQAPKLLFHYYDKDFNNEADTPDNFQSRRPNTSFCFLDIRSPGLGDTAMYLCATGQSTSFTDTQYFGPGTRLTVL.

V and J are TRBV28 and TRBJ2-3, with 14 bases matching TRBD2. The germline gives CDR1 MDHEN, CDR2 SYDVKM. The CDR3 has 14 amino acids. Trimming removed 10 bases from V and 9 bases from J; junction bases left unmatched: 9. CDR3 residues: CATRAGLAGGTQYF. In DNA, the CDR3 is TGTGCCACAAGGGCAGGACTAGCGGGAGGAACGCAGTATTTT.

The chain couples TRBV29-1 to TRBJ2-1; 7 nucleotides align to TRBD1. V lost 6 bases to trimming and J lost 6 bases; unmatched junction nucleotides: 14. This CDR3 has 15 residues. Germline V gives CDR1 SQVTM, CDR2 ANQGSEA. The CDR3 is CSVPRGKEAGNEQFF. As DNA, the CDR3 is TGCAGCGTCCCCAGGGGGAAGGAGGCGGGCAATGAGCAGTTCTTC.

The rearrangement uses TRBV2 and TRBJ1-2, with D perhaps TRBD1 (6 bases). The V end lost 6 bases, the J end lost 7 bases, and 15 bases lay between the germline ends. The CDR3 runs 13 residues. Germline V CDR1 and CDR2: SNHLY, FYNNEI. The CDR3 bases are TGTGCCAGCAGACCTGGACAGCGCTCTGGCTACACCTTC. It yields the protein CASRPGQRSGYTF.

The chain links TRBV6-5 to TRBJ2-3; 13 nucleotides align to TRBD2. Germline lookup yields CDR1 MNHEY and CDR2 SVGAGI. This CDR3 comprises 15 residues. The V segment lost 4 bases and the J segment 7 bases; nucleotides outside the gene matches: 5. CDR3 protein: CASSWTSGGLHTQYF. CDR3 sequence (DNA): TGTGCCAGCAGTTGGACTAGCGGGGGCCTGCATACGCAGTATTTT.

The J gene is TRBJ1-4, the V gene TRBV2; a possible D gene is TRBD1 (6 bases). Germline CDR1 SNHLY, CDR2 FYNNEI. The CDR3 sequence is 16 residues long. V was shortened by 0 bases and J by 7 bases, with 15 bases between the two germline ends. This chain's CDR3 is CASSEAMGALGEKLFF. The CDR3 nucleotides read TGTGCCAGCAGTGAAGCAATGGGGGCCTTGGGTGAAAAACTGTTTTTT.

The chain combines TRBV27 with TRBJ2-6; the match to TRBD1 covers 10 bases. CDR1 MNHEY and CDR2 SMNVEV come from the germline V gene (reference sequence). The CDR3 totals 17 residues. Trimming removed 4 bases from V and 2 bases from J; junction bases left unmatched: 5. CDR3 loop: CASSSDRGQTGANVLTF. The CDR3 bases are TGTGCCAGCAGTTCTGACAGGGGGCAAACTGGGGCCAACGTCCTGACTTTC.

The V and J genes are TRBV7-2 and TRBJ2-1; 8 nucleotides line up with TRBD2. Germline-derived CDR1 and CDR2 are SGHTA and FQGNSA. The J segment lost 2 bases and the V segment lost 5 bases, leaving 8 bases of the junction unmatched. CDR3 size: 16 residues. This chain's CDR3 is CASSPSLAETYNEQFF. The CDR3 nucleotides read TGTGCCAGCAGCCCCTCACTAGCGGAGACCTACAATGAGCAGTTCTTC.

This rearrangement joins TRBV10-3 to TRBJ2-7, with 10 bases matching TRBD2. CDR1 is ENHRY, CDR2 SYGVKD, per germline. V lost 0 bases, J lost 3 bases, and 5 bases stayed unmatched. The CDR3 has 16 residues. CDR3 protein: CAISESSGRAFYEQYF. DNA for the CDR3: TGTGCCATCAGTGAGTCCAGCGGGAGGGCCTTCTACGAGCAGTACTTC.

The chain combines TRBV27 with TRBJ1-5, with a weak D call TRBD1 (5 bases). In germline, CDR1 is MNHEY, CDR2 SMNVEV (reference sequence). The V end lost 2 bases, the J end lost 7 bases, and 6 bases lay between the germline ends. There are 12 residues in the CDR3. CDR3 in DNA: TGTGCCAGCAGTTTAAGGGGCCAGCCCCAGCATTTT. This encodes CASSLRGQPQHF.

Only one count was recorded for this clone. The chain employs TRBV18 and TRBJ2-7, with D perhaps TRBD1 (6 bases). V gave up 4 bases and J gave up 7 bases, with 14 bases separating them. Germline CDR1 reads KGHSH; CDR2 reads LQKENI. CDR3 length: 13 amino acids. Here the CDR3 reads CASSLQGPREQYF. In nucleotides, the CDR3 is TGTGCCAGCTCACTGCAGGGGCCCCGGGAGCAGTACTTC.

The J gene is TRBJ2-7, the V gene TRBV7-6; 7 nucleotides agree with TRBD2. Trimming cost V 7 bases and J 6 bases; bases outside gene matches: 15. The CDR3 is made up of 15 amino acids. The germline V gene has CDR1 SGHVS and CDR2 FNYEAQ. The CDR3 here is CASIPLAGELGEQYF. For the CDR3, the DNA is TGTGCCAGCATCCCGTTGGCGGGAGAGCTGGGCGAGCAGTACTTC. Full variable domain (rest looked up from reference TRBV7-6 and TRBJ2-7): GAGVSQSPRYKVTKRGQDVALRCDPISGHVSLYWYRQALGQGPEFLTYFNYEAQQDKSGLPNDRFSAERPEGSISTLTIQRTEQRDSAMYRCASIPLAGELGEQYFGPGTRLTVT.

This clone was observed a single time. The CDR3 nucleotides are TGTGCCAGCAATCTCCGAGGCGAACCCTACAATGAGCAGTTCTTC. Its protein is CASNLRGEPYNEQFF. The chain carries TRBV14 and TRBJ2-1; D is unclear. Per the germline V gene, CDR1 is SGHDN and CDR2 is FVKESK. Trimming stripped 7 bases from V and 2 bases from J, with 15 bases between. There are 15 residues in the CDR3.

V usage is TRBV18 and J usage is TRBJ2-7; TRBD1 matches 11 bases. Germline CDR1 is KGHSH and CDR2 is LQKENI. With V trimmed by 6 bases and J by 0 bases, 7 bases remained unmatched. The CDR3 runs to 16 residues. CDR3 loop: CASSPPGTGGSYEQYF. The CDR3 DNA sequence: TGTGCCAGCTCTCCCCCCGGGACAGGGGGCTCCTACGAGCAGTACTTC. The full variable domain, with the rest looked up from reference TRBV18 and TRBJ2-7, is NAGVMQNPRHLVRRRGQEARLRCSPMKGHSHVYWYRQLPEEGLKFMVYLQKENIIDESGMPKERFSAEFPKEGPSILRIQQVVRGDSAAYFCASSPPGTGGSYEQYFGPGTRLTVT.

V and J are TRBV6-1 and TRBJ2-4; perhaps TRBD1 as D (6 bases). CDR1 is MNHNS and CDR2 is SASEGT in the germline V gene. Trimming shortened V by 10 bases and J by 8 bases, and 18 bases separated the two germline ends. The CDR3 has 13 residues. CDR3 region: CATSYGQSDIQYF. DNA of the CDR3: TGTGCCACTTCCTATGGACAGTCGGACATTCAGTACTTC.

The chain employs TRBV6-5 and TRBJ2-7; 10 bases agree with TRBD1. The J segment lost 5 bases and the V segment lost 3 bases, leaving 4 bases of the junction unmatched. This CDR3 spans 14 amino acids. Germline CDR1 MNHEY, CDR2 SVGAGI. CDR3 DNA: TGTGCCAGCAGTTATGGGACAGGGGCGGACGAGCAGTACTTC. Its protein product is CASSYGTGADEQYF.

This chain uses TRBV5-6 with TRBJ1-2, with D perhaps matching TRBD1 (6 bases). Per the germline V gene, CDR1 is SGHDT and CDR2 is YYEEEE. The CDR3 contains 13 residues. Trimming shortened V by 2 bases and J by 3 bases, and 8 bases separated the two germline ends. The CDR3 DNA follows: TGTGCCAGCAGCTTCCGGACAGACTATGGCTACACCTTC. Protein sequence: CASSFRTDYGYTF.

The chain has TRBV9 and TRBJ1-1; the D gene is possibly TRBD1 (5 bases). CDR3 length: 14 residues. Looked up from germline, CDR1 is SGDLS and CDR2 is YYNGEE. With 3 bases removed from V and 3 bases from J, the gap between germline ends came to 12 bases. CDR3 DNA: TGTGCCAGCAGCGCTCAGGGAATAGACACTGAAGCTTTCTTT. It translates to CASSAQGIDTEAFF.

DNA of the CDR3: TGCAGCGTTGTTTGGCAGGGCGGGAGTCAGCCCCAGCATTTT. It translates to CSVVWQGGSQPQHF. V usage is TRBV29-1 and J usage is TRBJ1-5; D might be TRBD1 (5 bases). The V and J ends lost 4 bases and 6 bases respectively, with 16 bases between them. This CDR3 is 14 amino acids long. Germline V gives CDR1 SQVTM, CDR2 ANQGSEA.

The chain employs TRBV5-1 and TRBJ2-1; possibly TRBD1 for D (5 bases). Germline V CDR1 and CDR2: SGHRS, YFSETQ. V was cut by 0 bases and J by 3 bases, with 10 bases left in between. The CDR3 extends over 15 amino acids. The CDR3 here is CASSLEGSVYNEQFF. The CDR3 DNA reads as TGCGCCAGCAGCTTGGAGGGGTCGGTCTACAATGAGCAGTTCTTC.

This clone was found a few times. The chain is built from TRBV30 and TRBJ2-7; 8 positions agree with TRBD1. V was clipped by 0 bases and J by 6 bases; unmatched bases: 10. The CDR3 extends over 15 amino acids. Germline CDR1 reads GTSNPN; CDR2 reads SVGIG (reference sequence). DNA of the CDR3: TGTGCCTGGAGTGTACCGGACAGGGATTCTGGCGAGCAGTACTTC. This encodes CAWSVPDRDSGEQYF.

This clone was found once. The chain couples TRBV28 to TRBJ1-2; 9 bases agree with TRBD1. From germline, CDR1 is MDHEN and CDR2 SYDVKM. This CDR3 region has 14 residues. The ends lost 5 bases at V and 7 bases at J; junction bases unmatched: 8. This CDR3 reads CASSVPGQGSGYTF. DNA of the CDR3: TGTGCCAGCAGTGTACCTGGACAGGGGTCTGGCTACACCTTC.

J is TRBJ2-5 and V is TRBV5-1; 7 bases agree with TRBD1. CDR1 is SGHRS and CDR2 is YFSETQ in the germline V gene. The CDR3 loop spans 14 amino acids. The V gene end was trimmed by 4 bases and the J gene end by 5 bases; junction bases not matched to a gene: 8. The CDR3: CASSVPGGFETQYF. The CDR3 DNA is TGCGCCAGCAGCGTTCCAGGGGGTTTTGAGACCCAGTACTTC.

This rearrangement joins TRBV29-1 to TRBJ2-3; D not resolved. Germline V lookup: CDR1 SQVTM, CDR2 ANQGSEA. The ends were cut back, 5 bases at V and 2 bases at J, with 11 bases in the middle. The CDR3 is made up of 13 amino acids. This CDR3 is CSVNTRLTDTQYF. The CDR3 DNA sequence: TGCAGCGTTAATACCCGACTCACAGATACGCAGTATTTT.

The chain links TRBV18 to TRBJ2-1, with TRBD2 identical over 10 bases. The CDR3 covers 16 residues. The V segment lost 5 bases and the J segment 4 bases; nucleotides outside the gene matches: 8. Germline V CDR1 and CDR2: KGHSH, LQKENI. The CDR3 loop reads CASSSLAGGIYNEQFF. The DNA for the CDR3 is TGTGCCAGCTCATCATTAGCGGGGGGAATTTACAATGAGCAGTTCTTC.

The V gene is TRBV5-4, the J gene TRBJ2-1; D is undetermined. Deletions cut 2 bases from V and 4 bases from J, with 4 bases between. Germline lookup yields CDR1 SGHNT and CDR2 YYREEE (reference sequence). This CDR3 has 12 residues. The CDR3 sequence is CASSFGYNEQFF. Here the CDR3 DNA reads TGTGCCAGCAGCTTCGGGTACAATGAGCAGTTCTTC.

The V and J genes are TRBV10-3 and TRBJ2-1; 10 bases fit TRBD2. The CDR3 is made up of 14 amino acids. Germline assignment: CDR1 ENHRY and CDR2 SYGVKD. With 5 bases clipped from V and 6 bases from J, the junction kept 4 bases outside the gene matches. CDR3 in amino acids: CAISLAGEPNEQFF. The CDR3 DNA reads TGTGCCATCAGTCTAGCGGGAGAGCCCAATGAGCAGTTCTTC.